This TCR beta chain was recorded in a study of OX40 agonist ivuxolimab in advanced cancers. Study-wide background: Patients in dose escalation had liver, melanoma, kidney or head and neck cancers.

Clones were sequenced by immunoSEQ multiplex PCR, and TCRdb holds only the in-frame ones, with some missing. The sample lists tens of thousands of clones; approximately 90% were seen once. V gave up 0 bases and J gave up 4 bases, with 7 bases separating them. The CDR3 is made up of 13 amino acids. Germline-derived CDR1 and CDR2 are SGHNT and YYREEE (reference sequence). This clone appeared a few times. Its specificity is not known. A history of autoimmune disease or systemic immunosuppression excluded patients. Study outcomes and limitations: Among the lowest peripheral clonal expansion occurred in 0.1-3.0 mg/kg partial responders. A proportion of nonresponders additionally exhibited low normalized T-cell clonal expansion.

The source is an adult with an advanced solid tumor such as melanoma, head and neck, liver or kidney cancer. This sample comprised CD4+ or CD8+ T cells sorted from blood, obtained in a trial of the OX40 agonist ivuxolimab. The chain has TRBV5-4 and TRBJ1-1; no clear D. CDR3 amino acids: CASSLDVSTEAFF. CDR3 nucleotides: TGTGCCAGCAGCTTGGACGTAAGCACTGAAGCTTTCTTT. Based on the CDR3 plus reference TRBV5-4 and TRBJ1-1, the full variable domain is ETGVTQSPTHLIKTRGQQVTLRCSSQSGHNTVSWYQQALGQGPQFIFQYYREEENGRGNFPPRFSGLQFPNYSSELNVNALELDDSALYLCASSLDVSTEAFFGQGTRLTVV.